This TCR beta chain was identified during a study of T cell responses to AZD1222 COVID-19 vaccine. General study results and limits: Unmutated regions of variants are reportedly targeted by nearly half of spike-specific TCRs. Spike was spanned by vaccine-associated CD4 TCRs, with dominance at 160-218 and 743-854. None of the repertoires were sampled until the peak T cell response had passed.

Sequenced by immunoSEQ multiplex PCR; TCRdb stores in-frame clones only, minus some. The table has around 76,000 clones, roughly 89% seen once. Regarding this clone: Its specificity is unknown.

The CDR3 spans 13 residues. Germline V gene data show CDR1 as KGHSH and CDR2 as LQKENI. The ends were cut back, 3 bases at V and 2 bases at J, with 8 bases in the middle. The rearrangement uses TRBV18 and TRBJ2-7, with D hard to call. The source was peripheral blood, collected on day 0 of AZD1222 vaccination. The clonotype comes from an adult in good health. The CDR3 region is CASSPAETYEQYF. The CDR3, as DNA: TGTGCCAGCTCACCTGCAGAGACCTACGAGCAGTACTTC.